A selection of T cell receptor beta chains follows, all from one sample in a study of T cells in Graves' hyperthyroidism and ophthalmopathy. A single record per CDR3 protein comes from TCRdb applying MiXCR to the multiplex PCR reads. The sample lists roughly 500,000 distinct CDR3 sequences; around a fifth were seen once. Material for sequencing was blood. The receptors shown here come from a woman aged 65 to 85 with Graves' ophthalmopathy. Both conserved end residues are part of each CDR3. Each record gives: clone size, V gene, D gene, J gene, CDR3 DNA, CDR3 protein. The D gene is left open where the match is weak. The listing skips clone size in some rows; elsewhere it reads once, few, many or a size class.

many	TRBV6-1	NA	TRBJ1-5	TGTGCCAGCAGACGTGAGGGCGCGGGTCAGCCCCAGCATTTT	CASRREGAGQPQHF
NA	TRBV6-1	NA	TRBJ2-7	TGTGCCAGCACTCGCGGGGTGCCTTCTGGCGAGCAGTACTTC	CASTRGVPSGEQYF
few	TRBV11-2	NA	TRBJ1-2	TGTGCCAGCAGCCCGCCACGACAATATGGCTACACCTTC	CASSPPRQYGYTF
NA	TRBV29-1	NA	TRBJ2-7	TGCAGCGTTGAGTTTCCCAATGAGAGCGAGCAGTACTTC	CSVEFPNESEQYF
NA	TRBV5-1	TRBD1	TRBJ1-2	TGCGCCAGCAGCTTGGGGAGACAGGGGGCGCAAGGCTACACCTTC	CASSLGRQGAQGYTF
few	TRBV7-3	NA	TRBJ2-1	TGTGCCAGCAGCTCCCAAACGGTGGCCTCTGAGCAGTTCTTC	CASSSQTVASEQFF
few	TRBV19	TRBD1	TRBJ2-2	TGTGCCAGTAGTATAAGGGACAGGGGACCCGGGGAGCTGTTTTTT	CASSIRDRGPGELFF
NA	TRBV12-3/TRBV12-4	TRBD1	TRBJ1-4	TGTGCCAGCAGTCCTGGACAGGGGTGGGAAAAACTGTTTTTT	CASSPGQGWEKLFF
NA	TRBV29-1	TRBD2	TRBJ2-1	TGCAGCGCTGCGACTAGCGGGCACAATGAGCAGTTCTTC	CSAATSGHNEQFF
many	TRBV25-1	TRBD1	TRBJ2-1	TGTGCCAGCAGTATCCGGGACAGGGGAGCCAATGAGCAGTTCTTC	CASSIRDRGANEQFF
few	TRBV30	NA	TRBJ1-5	TGTGCCTGGAGTATTACCGACGGGAATCAGCCCCAGCATTTT	CAWSITDGNQPQHF
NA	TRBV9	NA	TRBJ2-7	TGTGCCAGCAGCCTGACATACTCCTACGAGCAGTACTTC	CASSLTYSYEQYF
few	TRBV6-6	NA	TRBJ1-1	TGTGCCAGCAGTTACTCTTGGAGAACTGAAGCTTTCTTT	CASSYSWRTEAFF
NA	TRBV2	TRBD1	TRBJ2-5	TGTGCCAGCAGCCAGGGACAGGGTAAATACTTC	CASSQGQGKYF
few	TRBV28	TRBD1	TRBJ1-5	TGTGCCAGCAGGTTCCCGGGACAGGGCAATCAGCCCCAGCATTTT	CASRFPGQGNQPQHF
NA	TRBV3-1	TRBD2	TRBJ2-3	TGTGCCAGCAGCCAACTAGCGGGAGAACCAACAGATACGCAGTATTTT	CASSQLAGEPTDTQYF
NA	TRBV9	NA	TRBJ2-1	TGTGCCAGCAGCCCTCAGGAAAGCTCCTACAATGAGCAGTTCTTC	CASSPQESSYNEQFF
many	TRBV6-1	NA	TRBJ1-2	TGTGCCAGCAGTGGTACACCCGGTCTTGACTATGGCTACACCTTC	CASSGTPGLDYGYTF
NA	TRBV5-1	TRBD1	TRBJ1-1	TGCGCCAGCAGCTGGCAAGGGACAGGAGAAGCTTTCTTT	CASSWQGTGEAFF
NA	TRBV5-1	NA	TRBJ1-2	TGCGCCAGCAGCTTGGGACAATCCATGAGCTATGGCTACACCTTC	CASSLGQSMSYGYTF
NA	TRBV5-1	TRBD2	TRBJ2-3	TGCGCCAGCAGCTTGGCCGGGACTAGGGCAGATACGCAGTATTTT	CASSLAGTRADTQYF
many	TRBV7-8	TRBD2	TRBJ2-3	TGTGCCAGCAGCTTAGCCGGGACTAGCGGAGATACGCAGTATTTT	CASSLAGTSGDTQYF
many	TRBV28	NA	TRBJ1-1	TGTGCCAGCAGTCTAGGAGGGGAAATATCGAGAACTGAAGCTTTCTTT	CASSLGGEISRTEAFF
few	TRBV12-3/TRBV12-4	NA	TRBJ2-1	TGTGCCAGCAGTTTGAATGGCGGGAATCATTTCAATGAGCAGTTCTTC	CASSLNGGNHFNEQFF
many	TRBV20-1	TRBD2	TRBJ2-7	TGCAGTGCTAGAGAGGAAGGGGCGGGAGGGCCGTACGAGCAGTACTTC	CSAREEGAGGPYEQYF
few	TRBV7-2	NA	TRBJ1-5	TGTGCCAGCAGCTTAGCCAGCCTAAATCAGCCCCAGCATTTT	CASSLASLNQPQHF
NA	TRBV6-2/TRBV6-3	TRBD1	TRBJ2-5	TGTGCCAGCAGCTTAAACAGGGGGGTTCGGGAGACCCAGTACTTC	CASSLNRGVRETQYF
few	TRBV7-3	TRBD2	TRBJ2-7	TGTGCCAGCATAAGACTAGCGGACACCTACGAGCAGTACTTC	CASIRLADTYEQYF
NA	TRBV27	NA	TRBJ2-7	TGTGCCAGCAGTTTCTCGGTGGGGGTTGGCGAGCAGTACTTC	CASSFSVGVGEQYF
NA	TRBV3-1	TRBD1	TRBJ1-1	TGTGCCAGCAGCCAGCTCACAGGGGTAACTGAAGCTTTCTTT	CASSQLTGVTEAFF
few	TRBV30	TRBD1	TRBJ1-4	TGTGCCTGGAGGGGACAGGGGCGGAATGAAAAACTGTTTTTT	CAWRGQGRNEKLFF
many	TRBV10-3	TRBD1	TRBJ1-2	TGTGCCATCAGTGGGGGACAGGAATATGGCTACACCTTC	CAISGGQEYGYTF
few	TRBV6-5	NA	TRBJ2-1	TGTGCCAGCAGTTACTCGATGCAGGGGAGGCGGTCCTTAGGGGAGCAGTTCTTC	CASSYSMQGRRSLGEQFF
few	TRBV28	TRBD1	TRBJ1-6	TGTGCCAGCAGTTTGACAGGGCAGGATTCACCCCTCCACTTT	CASSLTGQDSPLHF
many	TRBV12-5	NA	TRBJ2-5	TGTGCTAGTGGTTTGGTACGACAGACCATAGAGACCCAGTACTTC	CASGLVRQTIETQYF
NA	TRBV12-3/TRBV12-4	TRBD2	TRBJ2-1	TGTGCCAGCGTCAGGACTAGCGGGAGGGGGGGAAATGAGCAGTTCTTC	CASVRTSGRGGNEQFF
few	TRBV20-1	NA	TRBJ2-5	TGCAGTGCTAGGTGGGGGGCAGGGGAGACCCAGTACTTC	CSARWGAGETQYF
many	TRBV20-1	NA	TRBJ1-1	TGCAGTGCTGTGGGGGCATCGGGAGGGAACACTGAAGCTTTCTTT	CSAVGASGGNTEAFF
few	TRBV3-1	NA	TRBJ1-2	TGTGCCAGCAGCAGACAGACCATTAACTATGGCTACACCTTC	CASSRQTINYGYTF
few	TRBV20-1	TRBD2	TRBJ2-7	TGCAGTGCTAGCCCGGGACTAGCGGGGGGCCGGGGTTACGAGCAGTACTTC	CSASPGLAGGRGYEQYF
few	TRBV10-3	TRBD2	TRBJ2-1	TGTGCCATCAGTGAGTTAGCGGGAGCCCCTGAGCAGTTCTTC	CAISELAGAPEQFF
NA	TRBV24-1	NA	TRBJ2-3	TGTGCCACCAGTGGGATTCAAGGTAGCACAGATACGCAGTATTTT	CATSGIQGSTDTQYF
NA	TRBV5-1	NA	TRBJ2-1	TGTGCCAGCAGCCCAAAAGGACAGCTGAGCTCCTACAATGAGCAGTTCTTC	CASSPKGQLSSYNEQFF
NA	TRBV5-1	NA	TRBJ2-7	TGCGCCAGCAGTGAAGTTTCAGGAGGGACCTACGAGCAGTACTTC	CASSEVSGGTYEQYF
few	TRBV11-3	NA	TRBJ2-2	TGTGCCAGCAGCTTAATTTCGGGGACCGGGGAGCTGTTTTTT	CASSLISGTGELFF
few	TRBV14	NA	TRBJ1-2	TGTGCCAGCAGCCAAGACAGGGCTGGTGGCTACACCTTC	CASSQDRAGGYTF
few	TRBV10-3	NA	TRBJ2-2	TGTGCCATCACTACTAGCAATTCGAACACCGGGGAGCTGTTTTTT	CAITTSNSNTGELFF
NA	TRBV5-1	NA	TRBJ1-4	TGCGCCAGCAGCCGGGGGTCGGCTAATGAAAAACTGTTTTTT	CASSRGSANEKLFF
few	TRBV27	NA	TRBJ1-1	TGTGCCAGCAGTTTATCGTCCCGGATTTTCAAGGCTTTCTTT	CASSLSSRIFKAFF
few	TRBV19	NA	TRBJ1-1	TGTGCCAGTAGTATTACGAAGAACACTGAAGCTTTCTTT	CASSITKNTEAFF
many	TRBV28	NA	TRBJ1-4	TGTGCCAGCAGACAGGGTTCGGATGAAAAACTGTTTTTT	CASRQGSDEKLFF
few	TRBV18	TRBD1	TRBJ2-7	TGTGCCAGCTCACCTCCAGGGACAGGGATGAATGAGCAGTACTTC	CASSPPGTGMNEQYF
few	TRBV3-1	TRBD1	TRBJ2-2	TGTGCCAGCAGCCAATCCGGACAGGTCACCGGGGAGCTGTTTTTT	CASSQSGQVTGELFF
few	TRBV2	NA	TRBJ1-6	TGTGCCAGCAGTGAAGGGGACTTTAATTCACCCCTCCACTTT	CASSEGDFNSPLHF